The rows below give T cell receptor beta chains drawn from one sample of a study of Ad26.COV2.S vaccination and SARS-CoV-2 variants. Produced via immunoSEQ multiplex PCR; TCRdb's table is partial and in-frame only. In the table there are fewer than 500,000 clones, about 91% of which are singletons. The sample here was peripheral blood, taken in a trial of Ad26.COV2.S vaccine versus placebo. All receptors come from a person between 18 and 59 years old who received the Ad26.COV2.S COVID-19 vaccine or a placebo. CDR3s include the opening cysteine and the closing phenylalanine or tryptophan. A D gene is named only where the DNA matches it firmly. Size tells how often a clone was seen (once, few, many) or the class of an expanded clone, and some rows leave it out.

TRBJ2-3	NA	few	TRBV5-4	TGTGCCAGCAGCTCCGGGGGGCGGCGAAACACAGATACGCAGTATTTT	CASSSGGRRNTDTQYF
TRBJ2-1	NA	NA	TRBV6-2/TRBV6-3	TGTGCCAGCAGCCCCCTTAACTCACGGAGCTCCTACAATGAGCAGTTCTTC	CASSPLNSRSSYNEQFF
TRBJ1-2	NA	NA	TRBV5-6	TGTGCCAGCAGCCGAAACAGAAACTATGGCTACACCTTC	CASSRNRNYGYTF
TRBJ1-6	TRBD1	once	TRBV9	TGTGCCAGCAGCCTTACAGGGGGACCTAATTCACCCCTCCACTTT	CASSLTGGPNSPLHF
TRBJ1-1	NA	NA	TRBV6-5	TGTGCCAGCAGTTACCGCAGGGTGGGAGACACTGAAGCTTTCTTT	CASSYRRVGDTEAFF
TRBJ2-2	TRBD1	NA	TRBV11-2	TGTGCCAGCAGCCGCGAGGGGACAGAATACACCGGGGAGCTGTTTTTT	CASSREGTEYTGELFF
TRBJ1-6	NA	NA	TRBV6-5	TGTGCCAGCAGTTACGCAGGATCTAGGAATTCACCCCTCCACTTT	CASSYAGSRNSPLHF
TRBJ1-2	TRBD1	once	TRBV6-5	TGTGCCAGCAGTACCCGGGACAGCCATGGCTACACCTTC	CASSTRDSHGYTF
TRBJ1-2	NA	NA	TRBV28	TGTGCCAGCAGTTTAATGAGCTATGGCTACACCTTC	CASSLMSYGYTF
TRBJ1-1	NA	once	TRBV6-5	TGTGCCAGCAGTAACCGACAGGCCCGGACTTTCTTT	CASSNRQARTFF
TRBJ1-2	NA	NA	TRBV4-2	TGTGCCAGCAGCCGACCCACCGGGGGGGGAGGCTATGGCTACACCTTC	CASSRPTGGGGYGYTF
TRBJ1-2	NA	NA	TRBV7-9	TGTGCCAGCAGCCGGGCTAACTATGGCTACACCTTC	CASSRANYGYTF
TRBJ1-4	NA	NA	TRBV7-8	TGTGCCAGCAGCCCAGAACAGGGCCGCGGGGGAAAACTGTTTTTT	CASSPEQGRGGKLFF
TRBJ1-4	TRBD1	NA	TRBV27	TGTGCCAGCAGCCCTTACATTTTGGACAGGGCTAAACTGTTTTTT	CASSPYILDRAKLFF
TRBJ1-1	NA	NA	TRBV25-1	TGTGCCAGCAGGTCTTTAGGGGAGGGAAACACTGAAGCTTTCTTT	CASRSLGEGNTEAFF
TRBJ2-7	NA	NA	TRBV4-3	TGCGCCAGCAGCCGTCGGATAGATCTCTACGAGCAGTACTTC	CASSRRIDLYEQYF
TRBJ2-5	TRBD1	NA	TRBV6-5	TGTGCCAGTAGTAGGACAGGGATACAAGAGACCCAGTACTTC	CASSRTGIQETQYF
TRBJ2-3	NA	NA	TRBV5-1	TGCGCCAGCAGCTTGAAACGGGAGCGAGCAGATACGCAGTATTTT	CASSLKRERADTQYF
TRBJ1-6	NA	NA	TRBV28	TGTGCCAGCAGTCCAACAGGGAGGGGCTCCTATAATTCACCCCTCCACTTT	CASSPTGRGSYNSPLHF
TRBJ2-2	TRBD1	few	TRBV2	TGTGCCAGCAGCCTAGGCCGACAGGGTCTGAGGACCGGGGAGCTGTTTTTT	CASSLGRQGLRTGELFF
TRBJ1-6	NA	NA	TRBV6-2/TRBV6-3	TGTGCCAGCAGTTACAGGGGGAGCTCCTATAATTCACCCCTCCACTTT	CASSYRGSSYNSPLHF
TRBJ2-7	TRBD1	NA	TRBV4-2	TGTGCCAGCAGCCTTGCTCCGGGACAGGGGGTCCACGAGCAGTACTTC	CASSLAPGQGVHEQYF
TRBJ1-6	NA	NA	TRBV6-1	TGTGCCAGCAGTGAGATCAACTCACCCCTCCACTTT	CASSEINSPLHF
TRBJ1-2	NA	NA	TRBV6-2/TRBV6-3	TGTGCCAGCAGTCCCGCCCGCACAGGGAACTATGGCTACACCTTC	CASSPARTGNYGYTF
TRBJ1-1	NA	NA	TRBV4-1	TGCGCCAGCAGAAACAGGTGGTTGGACACTGAAGCTTTCTTT	CASRNRWLDTEAFF
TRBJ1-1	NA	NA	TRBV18	TGTGCCAGCTCACCACCCCCCCCGGGAGACACTGAAGCTTTCTTT	CASSPPPPGDTEAFF
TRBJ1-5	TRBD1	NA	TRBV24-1	TGTGCCACCAGTGGCCCGGGACAGTTTGGTCAGCCCCAGCATTTT	CATSGPGQFGQPQHF
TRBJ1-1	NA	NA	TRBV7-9	TGTGCCAGCAGCCCTTCGGAGGGGAACACTGAAGCTTTCTTT	CASSPSEGNTEAFF
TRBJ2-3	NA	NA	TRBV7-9	TGTGCCAGCAGCTTACGGGGACCAGATACGCAGTATTTT	CASSLRGPDTQYF
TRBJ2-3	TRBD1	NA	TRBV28	TGTGCCAGTACTACTACAGGGGGCTTGATCACAGATACGCAGTATTTT	CASTTTGGLITDTQYF
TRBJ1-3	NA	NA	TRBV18	TGTGCCAGCTCACCATTCTTTTCCACTGGAAACACCATATATTTT	CASSPFFSTGNTIYF
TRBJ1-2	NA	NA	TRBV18	TGTGCCAGCTCACCTGGACACTCAAGCCTTTCTCTTGGCTACACCTTC	CASSPGHSSLSLGYTF
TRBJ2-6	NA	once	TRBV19	TGTGCCAGTAGTCACGGGACCGCGAGCTCTGGGGCCAACGTCCTGACTTTC	CASSHGTASSGANVLTF
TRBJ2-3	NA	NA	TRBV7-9	TGTGCCAGCAGATCTGCTAGTAAGGCAGATACGCAGTATTTT	CASRSASKADTQYF
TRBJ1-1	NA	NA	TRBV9	TGTGCCAGCAGCGGGGACCCTTTGAACACTGAAGCTTTCTTT	CASSGDPLNTEAFF
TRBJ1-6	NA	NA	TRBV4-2	TGTGCCAGCAGCCAAGCCACCCGGAGCTCCTATAATTCACCCCTCCACTTT	CASSQATRSSYNSPLHF
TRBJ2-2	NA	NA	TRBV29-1	TGCAGCGTTGAAGATCATGCAGGGGATTCTTCGAACACCGGGGAGCTGTTTTTT	CSVEDHAGDSSNTGELFF
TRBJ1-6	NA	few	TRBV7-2	TGTGCCAGCAGCGCGGACACCGGTTATTCACCCCTCCACTTT	CASSADTGYSPLHF
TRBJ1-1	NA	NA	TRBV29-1	TGCAGCGTTGATCCGGGAGGGACTGAAGCTTTCTTT	CSVDPGGTEAFF
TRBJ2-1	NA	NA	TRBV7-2	TGTGCCAGCAGCTTATACGGGTATGAGCAGTTCTTC	CASSLYGYEQFF
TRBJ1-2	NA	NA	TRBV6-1	TGTGCCAGCAGTGAAGTCGGCTTCTATGGCTACACCTTC	CASSEVGFYGYTF
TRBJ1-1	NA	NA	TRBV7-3	TGTGCCAGCAGCCAGGGGAACACTGAAGCTTTCTTT	CASSQGNTEAFF
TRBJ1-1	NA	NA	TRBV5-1	TGCGCCAGCAGCTTGACCCCCGGACACCGGAACACTGAAGCTTTCTTT	CASSLTPGHRNTEAFF
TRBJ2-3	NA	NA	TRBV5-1	TGCGCCAGCAGCAATAGTCAAAGGACAGATACGCAGTATTTT	CASSNSQRTDTQYF
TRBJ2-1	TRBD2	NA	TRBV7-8	TGTGCCAGCAGCTTTATGGGGGAGGGTTTCAATGAGCAGTTCTTC	CASSFMGEGFNEQFF
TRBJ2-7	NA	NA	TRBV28	TGTGCCAGCAGAAACGGGGCCGGCTACGAGCAGTACTTC	CASRNGAGYEQYF
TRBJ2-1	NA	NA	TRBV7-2	TGTGCCAGCAGCTTCCTGTACAATGAGCAGTTCTTC	CASSFLYNEQFF
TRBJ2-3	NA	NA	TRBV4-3	TGCGCCAGCAGCCAGGCCGCCGCCGGAGATACGCAGTATTTT	CASSQAAAGDTQYF
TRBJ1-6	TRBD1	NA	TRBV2	TGTGCCAGCAGGATAGGACAGGGAGAAGGTTCACCCCTCCACTTT	CASRIGQGEGSPLHF
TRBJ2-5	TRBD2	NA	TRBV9	TGTGCCAGCAGCTTGTCGACTAGCGGGAGCCAAGAGACCCAGTACTTC	CASSLSTSGSQETQYF
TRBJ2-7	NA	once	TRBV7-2	TGTGCCAGCAGCTTAGCGCGAGGCGACGAGCAGTACTTC	CASSLARGDEQYF
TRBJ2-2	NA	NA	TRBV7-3	TGTGCCAGCAGCTTATCGTCTAGGGGGTGGAACACCGGGGAGCTGTTTTTT	CASSLSSRGWNTGELFF
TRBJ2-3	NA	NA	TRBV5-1	TGCGCCAGCAGCTTGGGTCAGACCACAGATACGCAGTATTTT	CASSLGQTTDTQYF
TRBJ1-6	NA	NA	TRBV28	TGTGCCAGCAGGGGTCCGGGACACCCGTTAAGCTCCTATAATTCACCCCTCCACTTT	CASRGPGHPLSSYNSPLHF
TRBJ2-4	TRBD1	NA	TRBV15	TGTGCCACCAGCAGAGGACAGGGGGACATTCAGTACTTC	CATSRGQGDIQYF
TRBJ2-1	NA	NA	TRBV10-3	TGTGCCATCATAGGAGGGCAGGGCAATGAGCAGTTCTTC	CAIIGGQGNEQFF
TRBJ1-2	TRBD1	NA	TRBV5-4	TGTGCCAGCAGCCAGGGACAGCAATATGGCTACACCTTC	CASSQGQQYGYTF
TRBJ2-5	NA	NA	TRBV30	TGTGCCTGGAGTGCCCTCGGACCCTCAAAGGGGACCCAGTACTTC	CAWSALGPSKGTQYF
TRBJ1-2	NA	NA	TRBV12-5	TGTGCTAGTGGTTTGGTAGAGACGGCTTTTAACTATGGCTACACCTTC	CASGLVETAFNYGYTF